This section outlines one TCR beta chain sequence together with its context. Its antigen remains unidentified. Sequence at one end of the junction differs from germline and may be a read error. These data belong to a study of blood T cells in healthy people across ages (dated by TCRdb to about 2015). General notes on the study: Template switching captured roughly one uniquely barcoded TCR beta cDNA molecule per two T cells in model experiments. For two donors (one aged 18 to 29 and one aged 80 or older), the study analyzed two additional independent replicas of 1 million unique cDNA reads from the same blood draw. To track age-related changes in TCR beta repertoire diversity, the study relied on deep sequencing normalized with unique cDNA molecular identifiers. The donors were split into four age groups: young (average around 16 years), middle-aged (nearly 40), aged (about 62) and long-lived (roughly 80). To avoid experimental bias, donors of different ages were spread randomly across the sequencing lanes. Paper-wide results and their limitations: As age increased, observed TCR beta diversity per million T cells dropped in a roughly linear way, and a significant reduction was already evident by age approximately 40. Since profiling was done on bulk unsorted PBMCs, naive and antigen-experienced compartments could not be conclusively compared. Observed TCR beta diversity correlated strongly with the percentage of naive T cells measured by flow cytometry. Estimates of total diversity based on one million sequenced T cells were regarded as lower bounds and as underestimates. Because donor CMV infection status was unknown, age-related changes in expanded clonotypes were potentially confounded. Compared with the aged group, more naive CD4+ T cells, fewer expanded clones and increased TCR diversity were shown by the long-lived group, suggesting age selection.

The library was prepared using 5' RACE. Sequencing was carried out with an Illumina HiSeq 2500. A second PCR of about 7 to 12 cycles was run with a J-beta primer mix and a sample-barcoded 5' primer. Each TCR beta cDNA molecule received a unique molecular identifier from a template-switch 5' adaptor carrying 12 random nucleotides. At least 2.5 million CDR3-containing paired-end reads were obtained from each sample. First-strand cDNA was synthesized from all RNA with the Mint cDNA synthesis kit, primed by a TRBC-specific oligonucleotide. Following uracil-DNA glycosylase treatment, all cDNA underwent a first 18-cycle PCR with the universal primers M1SS and BC2_uni_R. The paper's data handling went like this. Normalization of each sample was performed by random selection of 1 million high-quality reads, each carrying a distinct molecular identifier. Reads sharing molecular identifiers were discarded rather than binned into consensus sequences. MiTCR, set to a Q25 quality threshold and the strictest error-elimination algorithm, was used for CDR3 identification, clonotype clustering and error correction. Lower-bound total TCR beta diversity was estimated with a nonparametric unseen species model using Euler transformation. Using fastp trimming at Q25 and MiXCR clonotype assembly, TCRdb reanalyzed the public sequencing data and kept in-frame beta chains. Each CDR3 protein appears once, grouped with its most common genes and DNA. Here the V and J calls rest on TCRdb's processing, not on the authors' analysis. Here the sample has around 990,000 distinct CDR3 sequences; 35% to 40% occur a single time. The ten largest clones represent around 14% of the sample.

The 39 donors, aged roughly 6 to 95 years, were systemically healthy Caucasian individuals from Russia. Approximately 10 milliliters of peripheral blood were collected from each donor into EDTA-treated Vacutainer tubes. Ficoll-Paque density-gradient centrifugation was used to isolate PBMCs, with at least 6 million per sample. Total RNA, at least 6 micrograms per sample, was extracted from PBMCs with Trizol reagent. For every donor, flow cytometry on a PBMC aliquot measured the percentage of naive CD45RAhigh/CD27high T cells. Sequenced: blood. This clonotype was sampled from a man in his late teens or twenties in good health.

Here the CDR3 is given as CASSLWGTHEEFF. The DNA sequence follows: TGTGCCAGCAGTTTATGGGGAACCCATGAGGAGTTCTTC. The rearrangement combines TRBV12-3 or TRBV12-4 with TRBJ2-1; the D segment cannot be called with confidence. The CDR3 starts with the cysteine, ends with the phenylalanine, and has 13 residues. The retained sequence is limited to the CDR3, 39 bases, with the frame set at the first base.